A selection of T cell receptor beta chains follows, all from one sample in a study of cytomegalovirus exposure and HLA in healthy donors. Assay used: immunoSEQ multiplex PCR; TCRdb lists only in-frame clones, some missing. In the table there are about 140,000 clones, 61% of which are singletons. Material: PBMCs. The receptors shown here come from a male donor in good health and CMV-seronegative. The CDR3 runs from the conserved cysteine through the conserved F or W. Each record gives: J gene, V gene, CDR3 protein.

j_gene: TRBJ1-5; v_gene: TRBV30; CDR3aa: CAWAPVLLGNQPQHF
j_gene: TRBJ2-5; v_gene: TRBV19; CDR3aa: CASSIGSNQETQYF
j_gene: TRBJ2-1; v_gene: TRBV2; CDR3aa: CASSGVWLAGYNEQFF
j_gene: TRBJ1-4; v_gene: TRBV4-1; CDR3aa: CASSQGETRREKLFF
j_gene: TRBJ1-5; v_gene: TRBV2; CDR3aa: CASSETYLTGGTQPQHF
j_gene: TRBJ1-3; v_gene: TRBV7-2; CDR3aa: CASSPDRAGNTIYF
j_gene: TRBJ1-5; v_gene: TRBV5-5; CDR3aa: CASSPYRTSNQPQHF
j_gene: TRBJ2-7; v_gene: TRBV28; CDR3aa: CASSSGGEARFRF
j_gene: TRBJ1-2; v_gene: TRBV7-2; CDR3aa: CASSPDRNYGYTF
j_gene: TRBJ2-7; v_gene: TRBV4-1; CDR3aa: CASSQEPKPGLRYEQYF
j_gene: TRBJ2-5; v_gene: TRBV6-5; CDR3aa: CASSDSGGEETQYF
j_gene: TRBJ2-4; v_gene: TRBV6-1; CDR3aa: CASSETFGPAKNIQYF
j_gene: TRBJ2-7; v_gene: TRBV7-8; CDR3aa: CASSLRRANLPSAYEQYF
j_gene: TRBJ2-1; v_gene: TRBV25-1; CDR3aa: CASSEWRDADNEQFF
j_gene: TRBJ2-1; v_gene: TRBV5-8; CDR3aa: CASSLLAGYSYNEQFF
j_gene: TRBJ2-3; v_gene: TRBV19; CDR3aa: CASSIVAGGYGDTQYF
j_gene: TRBJ1-6; v_gene: TRBV4-3; CDR3aa: CASSQTRLGEPLHF
j_gene: TRBJ2-2; v_gene: TRBV9; CDR3aa: CASSVATGGTGELFF
j_gene: TRBJ2-2; v_gene: TRBV6-4; CDR3aa: CASSDSMRGGPGELFF
j_gene: TRBJ2-6; v_gene: TRBV18; CDR3aa: CASSPSSIFSSGANVLTF
j_gene: TRBJ2-1; v_gene: TRBV10-3; CDR3aa: CAIRPGQGRGGSYNEQFF
j_gene: TRBJ2-1; v_gene: TRBV4-1; CDR3aa: CASSQVSRIDEQFF
j_gene: TRBJ1-6; v_gene: TRBV6-4; CDR3aa: CASSAQGADNSPLHF
j_gene: TRBJ1-1; v_gene: TRBV14; CDR3aa: CASSQGLGASEAEAFF
j_gene: TRBJ2-7; v_gene: TRBV30; CDR3aa: CAWSLGTGVPYEQYF
j_gene: TRBJ1-1; v_gene: TRBV11-2; CDR3aa: CASSLGTDTEAFF
j_gene: TRBJ1-1; v_gene: TRBV4-3; CDR3aa: CASSQEGARSTEAFF